A single sample gave rise to the 28 T cell receptor beta chains below, sequenced in a study of blood T cell repertoires in COVID-19. TCRdb's copy holds only in-frame clones and misses some; the assay was immunoSEQ multiplex PCR. The table includes 45,000 to 60,000 clones, around 90% detected once. The sequenced sample was peripheral blood. All receptors derive from a man in his forties or fifties with active COVID-19.

The CDR3 region has the DNA TGTGCCAGCTCACCACGTGACAGGGGTTTTAACACTGAAGCTTTCTTT. It codes for CASSPRDRGFNTEAFF. The chain uses TRBV18 and TRBJ1-1; 8 bases fit TRBD1. J gave up 2 bases and V 1 base, and 6 bases lay outside the gene matches. The germline V gene encodes CDR1 KGHSH and CDR2 LQKENI. This CDR3 has 16 residues.

The rearrangement links TRBV12-3 or TRBV12-4 to TRBJ1-5; no clear D gene. V lost 4 bases, J lost 6 bases, and 7 bases lay in between. The CDR3 covers 12 residues. Written as DNA, the CDR3 is TGTGCCAGCAGTTCAGGTGGTCAGCCCCAGCATTTT. It specifies CASSSGGQPQHF.

The J gene is TRBJ2-4, the V gene TRBV7-8; D possibly corresponds to TRBD2 (5 bases). V was shortened by 0 bases and J by 0 bases, with 18 bases between the two germline ends. From germline, CDR1 is SGHVS and CDR2 FQNEAQ. The length of the CDR3 is 19 residues. In DNA, the CDR3 is TGTGCCAGCAGCTTAGCGATATCACTAGGACTTGGAGCCAAAAACATTCAGTACTTC. Amino acid sequence: CASSLAISLGLGAKNIQYF.

V and J are TRBV4-2 and TRBJ2-2; no firm D call. The CDR3 runs 12 residues. V shed 3 bases and J shed 6 bases, with 5 bases lying between them. The germline CDR1 and CDR2 sequences are LGHNA and YNFKEQ. In DNA, the CDR3 is TGTGCCAGCAGCCACTCTGCCGGGGAGCTGTTTTTT. The encoded protein is CASSHSAGELFF.

The CDR3 loop is CASSRRESLTGELFF. The CDR3 nucleotides read TGTGCCAGCAGCCGACGGGAAAGCCTCACCGGGGAGCTGTTTTTT. The V and J genes are TRBV27 and TRBJ2-2; tentative D call: TRBD2 (5 bases). CDR3 length: 15 amino acids. V was clipped by 6 bases and J by 4 bases, with 15 bases between them. CDR1 and CDR2 from the germline V gene are MNHEY and SMNVEV (reference sequence).

The chain joins TRBV7-9 to TRBJ1-2, with a tentative D call TRBD1 (6 bases). The germline V gene encodes CDR1 SEHNR and CDR2 FQNEAQ (reference sequence). The CDR3 extends over 18 amino acids. Trimming shortened V by 5 bases and J by 4 bases, and 26 bases separated the two germline ends. CDR3 residues: CASSPGGGGPLGVYGYTF. The CDR3 bases are TGTGCCAGCAGCCCGGGTGGGGGGGGCCCCTTAGGAGTCTATGGCTACACCTTC.

V gene TRBV27 combines with J gene TRBJ2-4; the match to TRBD1 covers 7 bases. V lost 6 bases to trimming and J lost 6 bases; unmatched junction nucleotides: 8. This CDR3 contains 14 residues. CDR1 is MNHEY and CDR2 is SMNVEV in the germline V gene (reference sequence). The CDR3 DNA sequence: TGTGCCAGCAGACTACAGGGGATCACAAACATTCAGTACTTC. This translates into CASRLQGITNIQYF.

This sequence joins TRBV11-2 and TRBJ1-4; perhaps TRBD1 as D (6 bases). Trimming pared 3 bases from V and 5 bases from J, leaving 10 bases between. The CDR3 totals 14 residues. Germline V gives CDR1 SGHAT, CDR2 FQNNGV. The CDR3 region is CASSFGTPNEKLFF. CDR3 coding DNA: TGTGCCAGCAGCTTCGGGACACCAAATGAAAAACTGTTTTTT.

The J gene is TRBJ1-3, the V gene TRBV5-1; possibly TRBD1 for D (5 bases). Looked up from germline, CDR1 is SGHRS and CDR2 is YFSETQ. The CDR3 covers 14 residues. V was clipped by 1 base and J by 2 bases, with 7 bases between them. The DNA of the CDR3 is TGCGCCAGCAGCTTGCAAGGGGCTGGAAACACCATATATTTT. Translated, it gives CASSLQGAGNTIYF.

The chain recombines TRBV11-2 with TRBJ1-2; 7 positions agree with TRBD1. CDR3 length equals 14 residues. V shed 3 bases and J 4 bases; nucleotides not matched to a gene: 5. The V gene's germline CDR1 is SGHAT and CDR2 FQNNGV. CDR3 nucleotides: TGTGCCAGCAGCTTTAGGGGACAGATCTATGGCTACACCTTC. Protein product: CASSFRGQIYGYTF.

The chain carries TRBV4-2 and TRBJ1-4; 8 nucleotides line up with TRBD1. CDR1 is LGHNA and CDR2 is YNFKEQ in the germline V gene. This CDR3 has 15 residues. Unmatched junction bases numbered 7, after V lost 3 bases and J lost 7 bases. CDR3 sequence reads: CASSQSDREGEKLFF. For the CDR3, the DNA is TGTGCCAGCAGCCAGTCGGACAGGGAAGGTGAAAAACTGTTTTTT.

This sequence joins TRBV19 and TRBJ2-7; D is perhaps TRBD2 (6 bases). V lost 4 bases and J lost 1, with 14 bases in between. Germline V CDR1 and CDR2: LNHDA, SQIVND (reference sequence). The CDR3 contains 15 residues. CDR3 in DNA: TGTGCCAGTAGTACTTCAGCCGGGGGATCCTACGAGCAGTACTTC. The encoded protein is CASSTSAGGSYEQYF. The full variable domain, with the rest looked up from reference TRBV19 and TRBJ2-7, is DGGITQSPKYLFRKEGQNVTLSCEQNLNHDAMYWYRQDPGQGLRLIYYSQIVNDFQKGDIAEGYSVSREKKESFPLTVTSAQKNPTAFYLCASSTSAGGSYEQYFGPGTRLTVT.

The J gene is TRBJ1-1, the V gene TRBV5-1, with D unclear. This CDR3 has 15 residues. Germline V gives CDR1 SGHRS, CDR2 YFSETQ. Trimming left V 4 bases short and J 4 bases short, with 17 bases between. The CDR3 DNA follows: TGCGCCAGCAGCCCGGCCCTAGCACCCGGCACTGAAGCTTTCTTT. It specifies CASSPALAPGTEAFF.

V is TRBV7-3 and J is TRBJ2-2; D perhaps matches TRBD2 (6 bases). Trimming took 4 bases from V and 0 from J, leaving 12 bases between them. The length of the CDR3 is 16 residues. The germline gives CDR1 SGHTA, CDR2 FQGTGA. The CDR3 DNA reads as TGTGCCAGCAGCTCGCGGACTATCGCGAACACCGGGGAGCTGTTTTTT. Translation gives CASSSRTIANTGELFF.

The V call is TRBV15, the J call TRBJ2-7, with 10 bases fitting TRBD1. From germline, CDR1 is LNHNV and CDR2 YYDKDF (reference sequence). The CDR3 is 14 amino acids. Trimming removed 3 bases from V and 5 bases from J; junction bases left unmatched: 4. CDR3 in DNA: TGTGCCACCAGCAGGGCCGGGACAGGGGACGAGCAGTACGTC. It translates to CATSRAGTGDEQYV.

In its sample, this clone was seen a few times. The chain joins TRBV19 to TRBJ1-5; maybe TRBD1 (6 bases). V was shortened by 5 bases and J by 4 bases, with 15 bases between the two germline ends. This CDR3 comprises 15 residues. Germline values: CDR1 LNHDA, CDR2 SQIVND (reference sequence). CDR3 DNA: TGTGCCAGTAGTGCAGGACGGACAGTGAATCAGCCCCAGCATTTT. Protein sequence: CASSAGRTVNQPQHF.

CDR3 nucleotide sequence: TGTGCCAGCTCGGCCGGGACTTACAGCTCCTACGAGCAGTACGTC. It codes for CASSAGTYSSYEQYV. This chain uses TRBV7-6 with TRBJ2-7; TRBD2 is a possible D gene (6 bases). V dropped 8 bases and J dropped 0 bases, with 17 bases sitting between them. This CDR3 has 15 amino acids. Germline lookup yields CDR1 SGHVS and CDR2 FNYEAQ.

This chain links TRBV20-1 with TRBJ1-2; possible D gene TRBD1, 5 bases. Germline V gives CDR1 DFQATT, CDR2 SNEGSKA (reference sequence). The CDR3 totals 15 residues. The V end lost 3 bases, the J end lost 9 bases, and 23 bases lay between the germline ends. The DNA of the CDR3 is TGCAGTGCTAGTGCGGGCCGGGGGACCTTATTCAGCTACACCTTC. The encoded protein is CSASAGRGTLFSYTF.

This clone was seen a single time. The chain uses TRBV5-4 and TRBJ2-1; TRBD2 agrees at 8 bases. This CDR3 comprises 17 residues. From germline, CDR1 is SGHNT and CDR2 YYREEE (reference sequence). With V trimmed by 0 bases and J by 0 bases, 5 bases remained unmatched. The CDR3 DNA sequence: TGTGCCAGCAGCTTGGGCTTAGCGGGAACCTCCTACAATGAGCAGTTCTTC. This translates into CASSLGLAGTSYNEQFF. Based on the CDR3 plus reference TRBV5-4 and TRBJ2-1, the full variable domain is ETGVTQSPTHLIKTRGQQVTLRCSSQSGHNTVSWYQQALGQGPQFIFQYYREEENGRGNFPPRFSGLQFPNYSSELNVNALELDDSALYLCASSLGLAGTSYNEQFFGPGTRLTVL.

This sequence joins TRBV11-3 and TRBJ2-7, with a tentative D call TRBD1 (5 bases). The CDR3 runs to 13 residues. Germline V gives CDR1 SGHNT, CDR2 YENEEA. Trimming took 4 bases from V and 4 from J, leaving 11 bases between them. CDR3 coding DNA: TGTGCCAGCAGCTCCGGACATCTGTACGAGCAGTACTTC. The encoded protein is CASSSGHLYEQYF.

For this clone: Different DNA sequences within this sample yield the same CDR3. The genes are TRBV6-5 and TRBJ1-5; 11 bases agree with TRBD1. Looked up from germline, CDR1 is MNHEY and CDR2 is SVGAGI. J was trimmed by 4 bases and V by 5 bases; bases with no gene match: 1. The CDR3 covers 14 residues. DNA for the CDR3: TGTGCCAGCAGTCGGGACAGGGGGAATCAGCCCCAGCATTTT. It yields the protein CASSRDRGNQPQHF.

The chain recombines TRBV7-6 with TRBJ2-3, with 11 positions matching TRBD2. CDR3 size: 15 residues. The germline gives CDR1 SGHVS, CDR2 FNYEAQ. Trimming at V came to 3 bases and at J to 3 bases, leaving 2 bases not matched to a gene. CDR3 loop: CASSFLAGGTDTQYF. The CDR3 DNA reads TGTGCCAGCAGCTTCTTAGCGGGGGGGACAGATACGCAGTATTTT.

The genes are TRBV29-1 and TRBJ2-2, with 10 bases identical to TRBD2. The germline CDR1 and CDR2 sequences are SQVTM and ANQGSEA. The CDR3 consists of 16 residues. V gave up 5 bases and J gave up 7 bases; unmatched junction bases: 13. The CDR3 here is CSVLRLSSGSVGELFF. In DNA, the CDR3 is TGCAGCGTTCTGCGGCTCTCTAGCGGGAGCGTCGGGGAGCTGTTTTTT.

This chain uses TRBV7-8 with TRBJ1-1; D remains ambiguous. V was shortened by 5 bases and J by 1 base, with 11 bases between the two germline ends. This CDR3 comprises 14 residues. Germline-derived CDR1 and CDR2 are SGHVS and FQNEAQ. CDR3 coding DNA: TGTGCCAGCAGCATATCCGGGAGGAACACTGAAGCTTTCTTT. Translated, it gives CASSISGRNTEAFF.

This chain joins TRBV19 and TRBJ2-2, with D perhaps TRBD1 (5 bases). This CDR3 is 15 amino acids long. V was clipped by 6 bases and J by 4 bases, with 15 bases between them. CDR1 and CDR2 (germline): LNHDA, SQIVND (reference sequence). This CDR3 is CASSPSRVITGELFF. The CDR3 DNA is TGTGCCAGTAGCCCCTCCAGGGTAATCACCGGGGAGCTGTTTTTT.

The chain couples TRBV5-4 to TRBJ2-2, with D unresolved. The V gene lost 0 bases and the J gene lost 2 bases, with 5 bases spanning the gap. The CDR3 runs to 14 residues. Germline CDR1 is SGHNT and CDR2 is YYREEE (reference sequence). The CDR3 sequence: CASSLGINTGELFF. In nucleotides, the CDR3 is TGTGCCAGCAGCTTGGGTATTAACACCGGGGAGCTGTTTTTT.

The rearrangement joins TRBV7-2 to TRBJ1-2, with 9 bases lining up with TRBD1. Trimming cost V 4 bases and J 8 bases; bases outside gene matches: 8. The germline CDR1 and CDR2 sequences are SGHTA and FQGNSA. There are 14 residues in the CDR3. The CDR3 sequence: CASSSYRQGDGYTF. The CDR3 DNA follows: TGTGCCAGCAGCTCCTATCGACAGGGGGACGGCTACACCTTC.

The chain employs TRBV9 and TRBJ2-5, with TRBD2 matching over 7 bases. Germline trimming cut 0 bases from V and 2 bases from J; bases unmatched to any gene: 4. CDR3 size: 15 residues. Germline CDR1 and CDR2: SGDLS and YYNGEE. CDR3 region: CASSVGGGHQETQYF. The CDR3 nucleotides read TGTGCCAGCAGCGTAGGGGGAGGGCATCAAGAGACCCAGTACTTC. Looking up the rest from reference TRBV9 and TRBJ2-5 gives the full variable domain: DSGVTQTPKHLITATGQRVTLRCSPRSGDLSVYWYQQSLDQGLQFLIQYYNGEERAKGNILERFSAQQFPDLHSELNLSSLELGDSALYFCASSVGGGHQETQYFGPGTRLLVL.